A single sample is the source of the 10 T cell receptor beta chains below, sequenced in a study of blood T cell repertoires in COVID-19. Measured with immunoSEQ multiplex PCR; TCRdb has only the in-frame clones, and not every one. The profile covers about 90,000 clones, with 80% to 90% appearing a single time and about 17% taken by the ten largest. The sample comprised peripheral blood. The receptors derive from a human donor in a cohort sampled during active COVID-19.

This chain joins TRBV5-6 and TRBJ2-7; the D is unclear. Germline CDR1 reads SGHDT; CDR2 reads YYEEEE. V was trimmed by 4 bases and J by 10 bases, leaving 12 bases between them. This CDR3 has 11 amino acids. The CDR3 sequence is CASSLGSGQYF. CDR3 in DNA: TGTGCCAGCAGCCTCGGGTCTGGCCAGTACTTC.

As DNA, the CDR3 is TGTGCCTGGACCCTGGGCCCAGATACGCAGTATTTT. It codes for CAWTLGPDTQYF. This chain connects TRBV30 to TRBJ2-3, with no clear D. This CDR3 comprises 12 residues. Trimming shortened V by 4 bases and J by 4 bases, and 9 bases separated the two germline ends. Germline V gene lookup returns CDR1 GTSNPN and CDR2 SVGIG (reference sequence).

This clone was found a few times. The chain has TRBV27 and TRBJ1-5, with 10 positions matching TRBD1. This CDR3 spans 15 amino acids. V gave up 4 bases and J gave up 2 bases; unmatched junction bases: 2. Per germline, CDR1 MNHEY and CDR2 SMNVEV (reference sequence). CDR3 sequence: CASSSGQGGNQPQHF. Here the CDR3 DNA reads TGTGCCAGCAGTTCCGGACAGGGGGGCAATCAGCCCCAGCATTTT.

The count of this clone is one. This rearrangement joins TRBV9 to TRBJ1-1, with 12 bases identical to TRBD1. The V gene end was trimmed by 4 bases and the J gene end by 7 bases; junction bases not matched to a gene: 8. The CDR3 is 15 residues long. Germline CDR1 is SGDLS and CDR2 is YYNGEE. The CDR3 sequence: CASSKPGQGAREAFF. The DNA of the CDR3 is TGTGCCAGCAGCAAGCCGGGACAGGGGGCCCGTGAAGCTTTCTTT.

The chain uses TRBV5-1 and TRBJ2-5; 7 positions agree with TRBD2. V shed 4 bases, J shed 4 bases, and the junction held 13 bases outside the gene matches. This CDR3 spans 16 amino acids. Germline-derived CDR1 and CDR2 are SGHRS and YFSETQ. The CDR3 sequence: CASSPFGGGVIETQYF. The CDR3 nucleotides are TGCGCCAGCAGCCCCTTCGGGGGAGGGGTGATAGAGACCCAGTACTTC.

This sequence joins TRBV12-3 or TRBV12-4 and TRBJ2-7; D not resolved. This CDR3 spans 12 amino acids. V shed 6 bases and J shed 3 bases, with 9 bases lying between them. CDR3 sequence reads: CASSARGYEQYF. In nucleotides, the CDR3 is TGTGCCAGCAGCGCCCGAGGCTACGAGCAGTACTTC.

The chain is built from TRBV5-1 and TRBJ2-5; 12 nucleotides agree with TRBD2. This CDR3 contains 16 residues. Germline assignment: CDR1 SGHRS and CDR2 YFSETQ. Unmatched junction bases numbered 9, after V lost 5 bases and J lost 4 bases. The CDR3 DNA is TGCGCCAGCAGGAAACTAGCGGGGGGCGTCCGAGAGACCCAGTACTTC. The encoded protein is CASRKLAGGVRETQYF.

The chain employs TRBV4-1 and TRBJ1-1, with D possibly matching TRBD1 (5 bases). V was cut by 4 bases and J by 4 bases, with 16 bases left in between. The CDR3 is 15 amino acids. Per germline, CDR1 MGHRA and CDR2 YSYEKL. This CDR3 is CASSPTGGRVTEAFF. In nucleotides, the CDR3 is TGCGCCAGCAGCCCGACGGGGGGAAGGGTCACTGAAGCTTTCTTT.

The rearrangement joins TRBV3-1 (or the pseudogene TRBV3-2) to TRBJ2-2, with TRBD2 identical over 10 bases. Unmatched junction bases numbered 12, after V lost 5 bases and J lost 6 bases. Per germline, CDR1 LGHDT and CDR2 YNNKEL (reference sequence). There are 17 residues in the CDR3. The CDR3 DNA reads as TGTGCCAGCAGCTCCCCTTACCCGGGACTAGCGCCCGGGGAGCTGTTTTTT. Translating it yields CASSSPYPGLAPGELFF.

The chain couples TRBV29-1 to TRBJ2-1; 8 bases are a match to TRBD1. The CDR3 has 13 amino acids. Germline V gene data show CDR1 as SQVTM and CDR2 as ANQGSEA. The junction had 2 bases not matched to a gene; V was cut back by 3 bases and J by 4 bases. The CDR3 protein is CSVDRTGYNEQFF. The CDR3 coding sequence is TGCAGCGTTGACCGGACAGGGTACAATGAGCAGTTCTTC.